This T cell receptor (beta chain) comes out of a study of blood T cell repertoires in COVID-19. Study background: PBMCs, B-cell-depleted T cells, or T cells were the source of the cDNA or gDNA that made up the material.

The CDR3 has 15 amino acids. V shed 6 bases and J 0 bases; nucleotides not matched to a gene: 7. Looked up from germline, CDR1 is MDHEN and CDR2 is SYDVKM. Recruits, aged about 18 to 95 years, lived in 24 US areas. This clone was counted between two and nine times. The table came from immunoSEQ multiplex PCR; TCRdb's copy has only in-frame clones and leaves some out. The data hold approximately 320,000 clones, with roughly 90% observed a single time. Sequenced material: PBMCs or T cells enriched from blood (not recorded which). The chain joins TRBV28 to TRBJ1-2, with TRBD1 identical over 7 bases. This TCR derives from a man aged 55 to 69 who had recovered from COVID-19. CDR3 region: CASSQTGRANYGYTF. In DNA, the CDR3 is TGTGCCAGCAGCCAGACAGGGCGAGCTAACTATGGCTACACCTTC.